The rows below give T cell receptor beta chains drawn from one sample of a study of T cell repertoires in cytomegalovirus infection. TCRdb itself ran the reads through MiXCR, one entry per CDR3 protein. The sample records about 260,000 distinct CDR3 sequences, roughly an eighth being singletons. Sequenced input: PBMCs. Every receptor here comes from a human donor in good health (CMV status not recorded). Some clones in this sample may be carry-over from other donors' samples. The CDR3 runs from the conserved cysteine through the conserved F or W. A D gene is named only where the DNA matches it firmly. A clone size is listed for some rows: how often the clone was seen (once, few, many), or a class if it is expanded.

TRBJ2-7	few	TRBV28	-	CASSFIGKQLGQYF	TGTGCCAGCAGCTTTATAGGGAAGCAGTTGGGGCAGTACTTC
TRBJ2-5	many	TRBV7-8	-	CASSLRVGETQYF	TGTGCCAGCAGCTTACGGGTGGGGGAGACCCAGTACTTC
TRBJ2-2	-	TRBV11-3	-	CASSMTGYTGELFF	TGTGCCAGCAGCATGACAGGTTACACCGGGGAGCTGTTTTTT
TRBJ2-3	many	TRBV12-3/TRBV12-4	-	CASSRRGAGDTDTQYF	TGTGCCAGCAGCCGCCGGGGGGCGGGAGATACAGATACGCAGTATTTT
TRBJ1-1	-	TRBV28	-	CASNPVIRGHAFF	TGTGCCAGCAATCCGGTGATCCGGGGCCATGCTTTCTTT
TRBJ1-6	many	TRBV7-2	-	CASSLDGAPLHF	TGTGCCAGCAGCTTAGACGGGGCACCCCTCCACTTT
TRBJ2-3	-	TRBV15	-	CATSGGITDTQYF	TGTGCCACCAGCGGGGGGATCACAGATACGCAGTATTTT
TRBJ2-1	many	TRBV5-6	-	CASSLVLLGTSTEDNEQFF	TGTGCCAGCAGCTTGGTACTCTTGGGTACTAGTACCGAAGACAATGAGCAGTTCTTC
TRBJ2-1	-	TRBV4-2	-	CASSQGNGAGNYNEQFF	TGTGCCAGCAGCCAAGGTAACGGGGCAGGGAACTACAATGAGCAGTTCTTC
TRBJ2-1	few	TRBV7-9	-	CASSFPAKQITNEQFF	TGTGCCAGCAGCTTCCCAGCGAAACAAATAACTAATGAGCAGTTCTTC
TRBJ2-3	-	TRBV29-1	TRBD1	CSLVTGQGVEDTQYF	TGCAGCCTTGTAACCGGACAGGGGGTTGAGGATACGCAGTATTTT
TRBJ2-7	-	TRBV28	TRBD2	CASSRGGGIYEQYF	TGTGCCAGCTCCCGGGGCGGGGGAATTTACGAGCAGTACTTC
TRBJ1-1	-	TRBV6-1	-	CASKGNTEAFF	TGTGCCAGCAAGGGGAACACTGAAGCTTTCTTT
TRBJ2-7	many	TRBV7-9	TRBD2	CASSVLAGGEQYF	TGTGCCAGCAGCGTCCTAGCGGGAGGTGAGCAGTACTTC
TRBJ1-1	many	TRBV7-2	-	CASSYGQTMNTEAFF	TGTGCCAGCAGCTACGGACAGACCATGAACACTGAAGCTTTCTTT
TRBJ2-7	many	TRBV6-2/TRBV6-3	-	CASSRSPAGYEQYF	TGTGCCAGCAGTCGATCTCCCGCCGGCTACGAGCAGTACTTC
TRBJ1-4	few	TRBV6-6	-	CASKGATNEKLFF	TGTGCCAGCAAAGGGGCAACTAATGAAAAACTGTTTTTT
TRBJ2-7	-	TRBV25-1	-	CASSESWGQGAAGLYF	-
TRBJ2-2	many	TRBV24-1	TRBD1	CATSDPTGDLTGELFF	TGTGCCACCAGTGACCCCACAGGGGACCTCACCGGGGAGCTGTTTTTT
TRBJ2-1	-	TRBV5-5	-	CASSLPGYEQFF	TGTGCCAGCAGCTTGCCGGGGTATGAGCAGTTCTTC
TRBJ1-5	-	TRBV6-6	-	CASSMTVDQPQHF	TGTGCCAGCAGCATGACAGTCGATCAGCCCCAGCATTTT
TRBJ1-4	-	TRBV10-3	TRBD1	CAISEQVEGGKLFF	TGTGCCATCAGTGAGCAGGTCGAAGGGGGCAAACTGTTTTTT
TRBJ1-4	few	TRBV15	-	CAASIGYEKLFF	TGTGCCGCTTCGATCGGGTACGAAAAACTGTTTTTT
TRBJ2-1	-	TRBV6-4	TRBD2	CASSAKGEGSNEQFF	TGTGCCAGCAGCGCTAAAGGGGAGGGGAGCAATGAGCAGTTCTTC
TRBJ1-5	few	TRBV18	TRBD1	CASSGTVTGTNQPQHF	TGTGCCAGCTCGGGGACAGTCACCGGCACCAATCAGCCCCAGCATTTT
TRBJ2-7	many	TRBV7-2	-	CASSVQGRYEQYF	TGTGCCAGCAGCGTACAGGGTCGGTACGAGCAGTACTTC
TRBJ1-1	few	TRBV20-1	-	CSAKTAAYMNTEAFF	TGCAGTGCTAAAACAGCCGCATATATGAACACTGAAGCTTTCTTT
TRBJ2-3	many	TRBV20-1	TRBD2	CSAKVGTSGQLQYF	TGCAGTGCTAAAGTGGGGACTAGCGGGCAACTTCAGTATTTT
TRBJ1-1	-	TRBV5-3	-	CASSPGPLAQSIEAFF	TGTGCCAGCAGCCCGGGACCGCTAGCCCAAAGTATTGAAGCTTTCTTT
TRBJ2-7	-	TRBV6-6	-	CASSYSYRVRDSYEQYF	TGTGCCAGCAGTTACTCCTATCGAGTAAGAGATTCCTACGAGCAGTACTTC
TRBJ2-1	many	TRBV14	TRBD1	CASSFTTGNEQFF	TGTGCCAGCAGCTTCACGACAGGGAATGAGCAGTTCTTC
TRBJ1-1	few	TRBV11-2	-	CASSWAVGGALGNTEAFF	TGTGCCAGCAGCTGGGCGGTGGGGGGGGCCTTGGGGAACACTGAAGCTTTCTTT
TRBJ2-5	few	TRBV20-1	-	CSARAGFEGETQYF	TGCAGTGCTAGAGCAGGGTTCGAAGGGGAGACCCAGTACTTC
TRBJ1-3	many	TRBV6-5	-	CASRVSRSGNTIYF	TGTGCCAGCCGAGTATCGCGATCTGGAAACACCATATATTTT
TRBJ2-5	many	TRBV11-2	TRBD1	CASSNPSIPRQGAGWETQYF	TGTGCCAGCAGCAACCCATCGATACCACGACAGGGGGCGGGTTGGGAGACCCAGTACTTC
TRBJ2-7	medium-sized	TRBV7-2	TRBD1	CASSMRTGLTYEQYF	TGTGCCAGCAGCATGAGGACAGGGCTTACCTACGAGCAGTACTTC
TRBJ1-1	-	TRBV29-1	-	CSVRTVGDTEAFF	TGCAGCGTCCGGACAGTTGGGGATACTGAAGCTTTCTTT
TRBJ1-4	many	TRBV28	-	CASTVLMGGGEKLFF	TGTGCCAGCACCGTGCTCATGGGCGGGGGGGAAAAACTGTTTTTT
TRBJ2-1	few	TRBV13	TRBD1	CASSSGTASYNEQFF	TGTGCCAGCAGCTCCGGGACAGCCTCCTACAATGAGCAGTTCTTC
TRBJ2-7	many	TRBV10-3	TRBD2	CAIRDSGGADEQYF	TGTGCCATCAGGGATAGCGGGGGGGCAGACGAGCAGTACTTC
TRBJ1-4	many	TRBV7-9	TRBD1	CASSSGGVANEKLFF	TGTGCCAGCAGCTCAGGGGGGGTTGCCAATGAAAAACTGTTTTTT
TRBJ2-5	-	TRBV5-1	-	CASSLLQGQETQYF	TGCGCCAGCAGCTTGTTGCAGGGACAAGAGACCCAGTACTTC
TRBJ1-1	many	TRBV7-8	TRBD1	CASSADRATEAFF	TGTGCCAGCAGCGCGGACAGGGCTACTGAAGCTTTCTTT
TRBJ1-4	-	TRBV6-6	-	CASSYSTLTNEKLFF	TGTGCCAGCAGTTACTCGACATTAACTAATGAAAAACTGTTTTTT
TRBJ1-1	many	TRBV7-2	-	CASSLGRGALTEAFF	TGTGCCAGCAGCTTAGGCCGGGGGGCGCTCACTGAAGCTTTCTTT
TRBJ2-2	many	TRBV27	TRBD1	CASSGTQGSGELFF	TGTGCCAGCAGTGGGACACAGGGGTCCGGGGAGCTGTTTTTT
TRBJ2-1	many	TRBV6-2/TRBV6-3	TRBD2	CASRASGGAYNEQFF	TGTGCCAGCAGGGCAAGCGGGGGGGCCTACAATGAGCAGTTCTTC
TRBJ2-7	-	TRBV29-1	-	CSASKGGYEQYF	TGCAGCGCATCAAAGGGAGGCTACGAGCAGTACTTC
TRBJ2-1	many	TRBV6-2/TRBV6-3	TRBD1	CASRPSTGGSYNEQFF	TGTGCCAGCAGACCCTCGACAGGGGGGTCCTACAATGAGCAGTTCTTC
TRBJ1-3	-	TRBV12-3/TRBV12-4	-	CASSLAHLRDLGNTIYF	TGTGCCAGCAGTTTAGCGCATTTAAGGGACCTTGGAAACACCATATATTTT
TRBJ2-1	many	TRBV12-3/TRBV12-4	-	CASSLGGNYNEQFF	TGTGCCAGCAGTTTGGGCGGGAACTACAATGAGCAGTTCTTC
TRBJ1-1	-	TRBV6-2/TRBV6-3	-	CASRDGGEAFF	TGTGCCAGCAGGGACGGGGGTGAAGCTTTCTTT
TRBJ2-3	many	TRBV7-2	-	CASSISQGLADTQYF	TGTGCCAGCAGCATATCACAGGGTCTGGCAGATACGCAGTATTTT
TRBJ2-6	few	TRBV6-2/TRBV6-3	TRBD1	CASSQLTGPTGANVLTF	TGTGCCAGCAGCCAGCTGACAGGGCCCACTGGGGCCAACGTCCTGACTTTC
TRBJ1-3	-	TRBV5-4	TRBD1	CASSPQGARSGNTIYF	TGTGCCAGCAGCCCTCAGGGGGCCCGCTCTGGAAACACCATATATTTT
TRBJ2-3	few	TRBV11-2	TRBD1	CASSKDREDTQYF	TGTGCCAGCAGCAAGGACAGGGAGGATACGCAGTATTTT
TRBJ2-3	few	TRBV23-1	-	CASRPVDRMTSTDTQYF	TGCGCCAGCAGGCCCGTAGACAGGATGACTAGCACAGATACGCAGTATTTT
TRBJ2-2	many	TRBV28	-	CAGGGQNTGELFF	TGTGCCGGCGGGGGACAGAACACCGGGGAGCTGTTTTTT
TRBJ2-7	many	TRBV4-2	TRBD2	CASSQDRGGGTYEQYF	TGTGCCAGCAGCCAAGATCGAGGCGGGGGGACTTACGAGCAGTACTTC
TRBJ1-1	few	TRBV6-1	TRBD1	CASTTGVDTEAFF	TGTGCCAGCACGACAGGGGTAGACACTGAAGCTTTCTTT